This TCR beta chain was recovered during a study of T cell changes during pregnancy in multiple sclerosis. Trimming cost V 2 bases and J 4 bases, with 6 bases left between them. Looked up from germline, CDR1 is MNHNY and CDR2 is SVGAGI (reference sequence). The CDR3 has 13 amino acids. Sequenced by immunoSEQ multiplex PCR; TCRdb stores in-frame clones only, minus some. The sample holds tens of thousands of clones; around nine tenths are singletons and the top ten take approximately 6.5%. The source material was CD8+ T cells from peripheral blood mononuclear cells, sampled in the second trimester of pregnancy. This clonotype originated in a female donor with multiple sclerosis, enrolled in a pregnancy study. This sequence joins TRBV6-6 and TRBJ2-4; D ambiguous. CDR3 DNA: TGTGCCAGCAGTTACCTCCAGAAAAACATTCAGTACTTC. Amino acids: CASSYLQKNIQYF.